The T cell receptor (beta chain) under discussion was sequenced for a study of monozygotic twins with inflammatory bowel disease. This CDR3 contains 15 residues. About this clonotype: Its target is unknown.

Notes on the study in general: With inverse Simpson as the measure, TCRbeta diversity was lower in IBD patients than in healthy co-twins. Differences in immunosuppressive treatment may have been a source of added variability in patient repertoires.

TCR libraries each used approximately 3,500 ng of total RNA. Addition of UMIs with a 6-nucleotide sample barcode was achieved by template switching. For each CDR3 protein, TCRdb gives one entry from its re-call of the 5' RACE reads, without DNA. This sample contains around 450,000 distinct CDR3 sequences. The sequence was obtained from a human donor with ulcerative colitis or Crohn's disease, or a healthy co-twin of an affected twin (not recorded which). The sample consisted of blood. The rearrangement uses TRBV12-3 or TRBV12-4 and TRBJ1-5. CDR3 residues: CASSPTYLRNQPQHF.